This TCR beta chain was captured by sequencing in a study of tumor and adjacent non-tumor tissue in lung cancer listed by TCRdb under 2018. About the study as a whole: Of the cohort, roughly 12 patients had adenocarcinoma, 2 had squamous cell carcinoma and 1 had small cell lung cancer. TCRbeta CDR3 sequencing was performed on 25 to 35 paired specimens, with one tumor sample and one normal lung sample collected per patient. The approximately 15 enrolled patients, of whom some 10 were men and 5 were women, were aged roughly 30 to 85 years and were diagnosed with TNM stage I to III disease. In total, sequencing yielded some 130 million productive TCRbeta reads, which works out to an average of approximately 4.1 million reads per sample. Bulk TCRbeta repertoires were compared between lung tumor tissue and matched distant non-tumor lung tissue obtained from more than twelve lung cancer patients. General findings and caveats noted by the study authors: A significantly larger cumulative share of the repertoire was made up by the top 100 clones in normal lung than in tumor tissue. Neither the sequencing platform nor unique molecular identifiers are named or mentioned anywhere in the methods. Only approximately 14 patients were in the cohort, and the authors stated that larger samples and more detailed clinical data are needed. TCR diversity (inverse Simpson) was significantly higher in tumor than in normal lung tissue (roughly 430 vs 170, P = 0.0075, Mann-Whitney U test). Significantly higher TCR diversity was found in younger patients, and higher tumor TCR diversity was associated with shorter overall and disease-free survival. Peripheral blood was not sequenced, so blood TCRbeta repertoires in these lung cancer patients were not examined.

Receptors were amplified or captured by multiplex PCR. TCRdb names Illumina HiSeq 2500 as the instrument used. Following protocols modified from ARM-PCR, the researchers constructed TCRbeta libraries through three rounds of nested PCR with primers (Table S4). Before sequencing, PCR products of 200-500 bp were excised from the gel and purified with the QIAquick gel extraction kit. As for the authors' bioinformatics: Reads were cleaned with Trimmomatic, merged with FLASH into complete CDR3 sequences, and assigned to V(D)J germline segments with MiTCR. Clonal diversity was calculated as the inverse Simpson's index using VDJtools. Productive reads were defined as in-frame sequences without a premature stop codon. In-frame beta chains were kept once TCRdb had trimmed the public reads at Q25 with fastp and called clones with MiXCR. Every CDR3 protein is listed once, alongside the most common genes and DNA of its rows. The V and J calls here are based on TCRdb, not the publication. The sample table shows approximately 100,000 distinct CDR3 sequences, and around three fifths are seen once. The ten largest account for roughly 20% of the sample.

With regard to this clonotype: There is no known antigen for this receptor. Base-call qualities are not available, and no considerably larger clone is one nucleotide away.

RNA was extracted from bulk unsorted tissue and checked for quality with a NanoDrop ND-1000 and an Agilent 2100. For the normal lung samples, distant non-tumor tissue was collected more than 3 cm away from the tumor edge. Donors were newly diagnosed lung cancer patients admitted for thoracic surgery in China between August and November 2014, without prior chemotherapy. Anyone who had undergone radiotherapy or chemotherapy before, or who had another cancer at the same time, was left out of the study. Surgical tissue pieces of roughly 1-2 cm3 were preserved in RNAlater solution and stored at -80 °C until use. Germline trimming: 10 bases from V, 8 bases from J; junction bases outside gene matches: 11. The CDR3 starts with the cysteine, ends with the phenylalanine, and has 13 residues. CDR3 DNA only is kept here, 39 bases in frame from base 1.

This TCR was sampled from a young man with non-small cell lung cancer. The material sequenced was distant non-tumor lung tissue. Recombination connected TRBV12-3 or TRBV12-4 to TRBJ1-2; 9 central bases correspond to TRBD1. The DNA is TGTGCCAACACCCCGGGACAGGGCTACGGCTACACCTTC. This sequence encodes CANTPGQGYGYTF.